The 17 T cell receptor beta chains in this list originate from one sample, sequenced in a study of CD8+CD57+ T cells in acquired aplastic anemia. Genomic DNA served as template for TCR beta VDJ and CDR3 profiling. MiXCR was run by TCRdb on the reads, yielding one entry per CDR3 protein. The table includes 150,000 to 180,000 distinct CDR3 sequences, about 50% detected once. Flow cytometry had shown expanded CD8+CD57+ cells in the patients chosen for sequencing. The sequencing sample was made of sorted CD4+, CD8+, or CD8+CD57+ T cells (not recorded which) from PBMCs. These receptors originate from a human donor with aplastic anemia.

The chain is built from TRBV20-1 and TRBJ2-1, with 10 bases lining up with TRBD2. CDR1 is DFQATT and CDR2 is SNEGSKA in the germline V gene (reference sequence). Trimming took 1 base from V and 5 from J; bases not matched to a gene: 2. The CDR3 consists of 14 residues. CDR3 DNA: TGCAGTGCTAGAGCCGGGACTAGCGACAATGAGCAGTTCTTC. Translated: CSARAGTSDNEQFF.

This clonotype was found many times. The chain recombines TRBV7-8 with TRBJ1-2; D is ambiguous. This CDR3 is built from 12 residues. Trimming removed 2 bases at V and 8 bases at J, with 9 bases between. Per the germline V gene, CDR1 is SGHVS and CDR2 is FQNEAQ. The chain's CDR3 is CASSLSGKGYTF. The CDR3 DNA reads TGTGCCAGCAGCTTATCCGGGAAAGGCTACACCTTC.

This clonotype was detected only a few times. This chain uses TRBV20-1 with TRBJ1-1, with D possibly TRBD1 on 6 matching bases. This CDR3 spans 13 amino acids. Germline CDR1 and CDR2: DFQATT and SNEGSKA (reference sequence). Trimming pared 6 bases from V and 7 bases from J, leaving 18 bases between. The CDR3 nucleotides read TGCAGTGCCGTCCGGGGTGGACAGTTTGAAGCTTTCTTT. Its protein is CSAVRGGQFEAFF.

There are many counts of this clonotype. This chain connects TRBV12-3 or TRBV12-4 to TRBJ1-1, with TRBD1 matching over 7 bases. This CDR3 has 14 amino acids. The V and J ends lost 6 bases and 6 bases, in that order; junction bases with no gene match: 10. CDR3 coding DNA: TGTGCCAGCAGCATGGGCAGGGGGAGGCCTGAAGCTTTCTTT. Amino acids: CASSMGRGRPEAFF.

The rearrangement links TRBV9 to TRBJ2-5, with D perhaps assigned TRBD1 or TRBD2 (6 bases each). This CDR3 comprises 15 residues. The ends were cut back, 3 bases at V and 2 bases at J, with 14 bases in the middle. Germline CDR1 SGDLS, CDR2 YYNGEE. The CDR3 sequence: CASSEGLGGQETQYF. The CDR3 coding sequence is TGTGCCAGCAGCGAGGGCCTAGGGGGGCAAGAGACCCAGTACTTC.

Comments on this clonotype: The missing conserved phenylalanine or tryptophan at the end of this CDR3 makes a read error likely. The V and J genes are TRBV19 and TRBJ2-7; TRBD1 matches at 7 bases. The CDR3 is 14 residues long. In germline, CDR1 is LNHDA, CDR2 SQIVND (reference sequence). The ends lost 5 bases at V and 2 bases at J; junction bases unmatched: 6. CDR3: CASSATGTAYEQYL. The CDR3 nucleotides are TGTGCCAGTAGTGCCACAGGGACAGCCTACGAGCAGTACTTG.

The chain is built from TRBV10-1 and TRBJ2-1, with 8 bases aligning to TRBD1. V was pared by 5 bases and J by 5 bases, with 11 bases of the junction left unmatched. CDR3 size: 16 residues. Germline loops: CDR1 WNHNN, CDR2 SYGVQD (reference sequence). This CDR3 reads CASSKSRGLRNNEQFF. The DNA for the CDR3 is TGCGCCAGCAGTAAAAGCAGGGGGCTACGTAACAATGAGCAGTTCTTC.

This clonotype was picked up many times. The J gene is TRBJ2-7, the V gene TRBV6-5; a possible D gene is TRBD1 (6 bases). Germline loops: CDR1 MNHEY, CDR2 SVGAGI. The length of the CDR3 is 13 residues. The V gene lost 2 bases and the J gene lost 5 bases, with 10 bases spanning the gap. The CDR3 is CASSYPGGNEQYF. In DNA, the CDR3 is TGTGCCAGCAGTTACCCTGGGGGCAACGAGCAGTACTTC.

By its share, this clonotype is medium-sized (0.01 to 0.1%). For the CDR3, the DNA is TGTGCCAGCAGCTTACGATGGTGGCCCACCGGGGAGCTGTTTTTT. Residues: CASSLRWWPTGELFF. This chain connects TRBV5-6 to TRBJ2-2; D not resolved. The CDR3 runs to 15 residues. Germline CDR1 and CDR2: SGHDT and YYEEEE. The V gene lost 2 bases and the J gene lost 4 bases, with 12 bases spanning the gap.

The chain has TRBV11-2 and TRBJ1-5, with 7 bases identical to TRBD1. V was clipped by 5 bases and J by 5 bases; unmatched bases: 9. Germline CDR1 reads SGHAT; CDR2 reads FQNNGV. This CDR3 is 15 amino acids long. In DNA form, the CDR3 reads TGTGCCAGCAGCCTGGACAGGAGCCTTCATCAGCCCCAGCATTTT. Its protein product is CASSLDRSLHQPQHF.

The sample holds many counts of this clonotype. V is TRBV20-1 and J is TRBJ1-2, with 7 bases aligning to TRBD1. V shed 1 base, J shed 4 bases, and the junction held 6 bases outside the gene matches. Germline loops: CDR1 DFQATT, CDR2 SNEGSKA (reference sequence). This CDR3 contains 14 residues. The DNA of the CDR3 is TGCAGTGCTAGAGGGACAGGAATGGGCTATGGCTACACCTTC. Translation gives CSARGTGMGYGYTF.

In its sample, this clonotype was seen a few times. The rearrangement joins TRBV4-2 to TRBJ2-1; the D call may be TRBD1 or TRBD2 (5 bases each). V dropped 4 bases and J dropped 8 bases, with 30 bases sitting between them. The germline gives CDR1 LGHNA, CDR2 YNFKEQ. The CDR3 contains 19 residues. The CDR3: CASSPKGITEGLGVDEQFF. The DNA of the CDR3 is TGTGCCAGCAGCCCTAAGGGGATAACAGAGGGATTAGGCGTCGATGAGCAGTTCTTC.

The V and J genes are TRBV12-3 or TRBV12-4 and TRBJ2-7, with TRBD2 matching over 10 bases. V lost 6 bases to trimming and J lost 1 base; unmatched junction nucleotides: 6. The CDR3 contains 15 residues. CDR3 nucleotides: TGTGCCAGCAGCGTCGGACTAGCGGCGTCCTACGAGCAGTACTTC. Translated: CASSVGLAASYEQYF.

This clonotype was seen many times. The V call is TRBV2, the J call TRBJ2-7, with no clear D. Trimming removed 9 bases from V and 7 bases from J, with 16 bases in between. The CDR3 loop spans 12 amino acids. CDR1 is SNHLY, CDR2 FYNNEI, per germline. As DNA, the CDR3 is TGTGCCAGTTTCCTTATAGCCCGGGAGCAGTACTTC. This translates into CASFLIAREQYF.

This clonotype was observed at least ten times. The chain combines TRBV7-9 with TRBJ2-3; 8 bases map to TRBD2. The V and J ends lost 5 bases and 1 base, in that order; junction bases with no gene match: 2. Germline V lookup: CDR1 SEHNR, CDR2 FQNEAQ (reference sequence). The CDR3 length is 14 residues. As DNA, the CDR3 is TGTGCCAGCAGCGTTAGCGGGGGCACAGATACGCAGTATTTT. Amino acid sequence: CASSVSGGTDTQYF.

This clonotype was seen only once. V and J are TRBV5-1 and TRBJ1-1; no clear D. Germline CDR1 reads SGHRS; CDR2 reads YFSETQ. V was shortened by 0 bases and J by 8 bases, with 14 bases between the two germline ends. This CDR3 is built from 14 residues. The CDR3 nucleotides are TGCGCCAGCAGCTTGGCCACGGTTGGAGGGGAAGCTTTCTTT. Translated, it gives CASSLATVGGEAFF.

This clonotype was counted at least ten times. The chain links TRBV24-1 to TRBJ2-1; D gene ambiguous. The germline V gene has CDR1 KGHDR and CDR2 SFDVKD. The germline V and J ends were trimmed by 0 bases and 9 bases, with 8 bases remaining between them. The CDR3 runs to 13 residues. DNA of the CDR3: TGTGCCACCAGTGATTTGTCCGACCCTGAGCAGTTCTTC. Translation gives CATSDLSDPEQFF.